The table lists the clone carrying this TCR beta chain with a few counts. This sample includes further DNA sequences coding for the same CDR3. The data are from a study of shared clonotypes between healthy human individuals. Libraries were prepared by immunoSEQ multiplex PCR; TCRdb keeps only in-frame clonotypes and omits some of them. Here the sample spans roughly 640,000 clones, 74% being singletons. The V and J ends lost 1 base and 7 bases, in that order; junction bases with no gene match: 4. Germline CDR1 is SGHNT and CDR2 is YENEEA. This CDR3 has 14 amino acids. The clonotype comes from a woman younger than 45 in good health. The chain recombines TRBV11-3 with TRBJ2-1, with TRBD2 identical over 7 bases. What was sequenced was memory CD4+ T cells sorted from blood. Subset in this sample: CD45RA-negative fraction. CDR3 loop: CASSLAGGYNEQFF. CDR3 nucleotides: TGTGCCAGCAGCTTAGCGGGAGGTTATAATGAGCAGTTCTTC.